In this sample, the clone carrying this T cell receptor (beta chain) turned up many times. Its antigen remains unknown. Amplified TCR beta CDR3 regions derived from RNA transcripts. When the TCR CDR3 underwent first-round RT-PCR, the HTBI primer set was used. Each CDR3 protein gets one entry after TCRdb re-called the multiplex PCR reads with MiXCR. Here the sample spans approximately 600,000 distinct CDR3 sequences, 14% to 15% being singletons. The entry originates in a study of T cells in Graves' hyperthyroidism and ophthalmopathy. Regarding the study as a whole: Blood samples included most of the expanded thyroid clonotypes exceeding 0.001.

CDR1 is MDHEN, CDR2 SYDVKM, per germline. Unmatched junction bases numbered 4, after V lost 5 bases and J lost 5 bases. The CDR3 totals 15 residues. The source of this sequence is a woman in her 40s with Graves' ophthalmopathy. This rearrangement joins TRBV28 to TRBJ2-5; 14 bases match TRBD2. The specimen was blood. The CDR3 loop is CASSMTSGRAETQYF. DNA of the CDR3: TGTGCCAGCAGTATGACTAGCGGGAGGGCCGAGACCCAGTACTTC.